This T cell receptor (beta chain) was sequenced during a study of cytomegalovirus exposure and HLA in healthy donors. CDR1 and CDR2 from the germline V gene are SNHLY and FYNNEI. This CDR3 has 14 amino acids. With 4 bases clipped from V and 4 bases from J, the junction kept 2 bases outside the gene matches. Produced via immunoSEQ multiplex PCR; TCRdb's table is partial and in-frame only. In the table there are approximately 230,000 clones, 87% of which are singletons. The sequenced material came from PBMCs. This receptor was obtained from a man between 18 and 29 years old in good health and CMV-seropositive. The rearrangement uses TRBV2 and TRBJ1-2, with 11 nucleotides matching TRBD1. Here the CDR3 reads CASSVDRGPYGYTF. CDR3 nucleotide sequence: TGTGCCAGCAGTGTGGACAGGGGGCCCTATGGCTACACCTTC.